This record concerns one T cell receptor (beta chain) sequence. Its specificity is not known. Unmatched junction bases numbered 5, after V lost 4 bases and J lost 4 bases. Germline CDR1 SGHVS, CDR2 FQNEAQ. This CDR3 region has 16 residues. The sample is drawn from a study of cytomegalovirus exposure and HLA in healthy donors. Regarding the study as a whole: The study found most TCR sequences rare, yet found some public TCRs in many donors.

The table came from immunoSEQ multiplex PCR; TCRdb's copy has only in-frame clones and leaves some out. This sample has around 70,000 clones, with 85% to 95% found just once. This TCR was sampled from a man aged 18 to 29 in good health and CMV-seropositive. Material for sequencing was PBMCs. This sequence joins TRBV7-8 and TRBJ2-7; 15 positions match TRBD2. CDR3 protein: CASSSTGTSGRYEQYF. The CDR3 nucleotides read TGTGCCAGCAGCTCAACCGGGACTAGCGGGAGGTACGAGCAGTACTTC.